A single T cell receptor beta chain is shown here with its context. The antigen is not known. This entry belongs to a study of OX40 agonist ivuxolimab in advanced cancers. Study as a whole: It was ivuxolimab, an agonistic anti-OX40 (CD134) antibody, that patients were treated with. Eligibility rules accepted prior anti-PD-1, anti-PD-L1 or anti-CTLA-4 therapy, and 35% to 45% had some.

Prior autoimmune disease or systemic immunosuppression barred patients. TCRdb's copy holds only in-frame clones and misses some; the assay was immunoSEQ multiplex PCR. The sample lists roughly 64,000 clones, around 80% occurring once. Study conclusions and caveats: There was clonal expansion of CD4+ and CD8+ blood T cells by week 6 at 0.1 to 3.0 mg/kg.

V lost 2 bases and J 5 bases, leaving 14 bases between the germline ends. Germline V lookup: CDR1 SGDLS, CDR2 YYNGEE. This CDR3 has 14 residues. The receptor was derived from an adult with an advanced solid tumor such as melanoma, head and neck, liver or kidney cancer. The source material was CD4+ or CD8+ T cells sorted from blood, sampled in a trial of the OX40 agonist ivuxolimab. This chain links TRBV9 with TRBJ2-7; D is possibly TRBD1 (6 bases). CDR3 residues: CASSVGQGLDEQYF. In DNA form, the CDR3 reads TGTGCCAGCAGCGTGGGTCAGGGGCTCGACGAGCAGTACTTC.